The present T cell receptor (beta chain) was sequenced within a study of blood T cells in healthy people across ages. Each donor had around 10 milliliters of peripheral blood drawn. Using a J-beta primer mix together with a sample-barcoded 5' primer, a second PCR was run for about 6 to 12 cycles. TCRdb passed the 5' RACE reads through MiXCR, listing each CDR3 protein once. This sample carries approximately 850,000 distinct CDR3 sequences, 58% of them seen once, and the ten largest clones take roughly 22%. This CDR3 contains 15 residues. Germline assignment: CDR1 SGHNT and CDR2 YYREEE (reference sequence). Trimming pared 0 bases from V and 2 bases from J, leaving 10 bases between.

Sequencing used blood. The chain is built from TRBV5-4 and TRBJ2-3; TRBD1 or TRBD2 may be the D gene (5 bases each). The sequence was obtained from a young man in good health. The CDR3 region is CASSLVGDLTDTQYF. In nucleotides, the CDR3 is TGTGCCAGCAGCTTGGTGGGGGATCTCACAGATACGCAGTATTTT.